These 22 T cell receptor beta chains came from one sample sequenced in a study of shared clonotypes between healthy human individuals. The method was immunoSEQ multiplex PCR; TCRdb's version includes in-frame clones alone and lacks a portion of them. The table has roughly 2,300,000 clones, less than 95% seen once. The source material was naive CD4+ T cells from PBMCs. Indicated subset: CD45RA+ positively selected. The source is a man between 18 and 35 years old in good health. Some clones in this sample may be carry-over from other donors' samples.

V gene TRBV9 combines with J gene TRBJ2-3; D possibly corresponds to TRBD2 (6 bases). Germline V CDR1 and CDR2: SGDLS, YYNGEE. V shed 4 bases and J shed 5 bases, with 8 bases lying between them. This CDR3 has 12 amino acids. The CDR3 loop is CASSLSGDTQYF. CDR3 nucleotides: TGTGCCAGCAGCCTTAGCGGAGATACGCAGTATTTT.

The chain has TRBV5-1 and TRBJ2-5, with TRBD1 matching over 11 bases. V was pared by 4 bases and J by 5 bases, with 7 bases of the junction left unmatched. Germline V gene sequence: CDR1 SGHRS, CDR2 YFSETQ. This CDR3 is built from 15 residues. In nucleotides, the CDR3 is TGCGCCAGCAGCCCCATCGGGACAGGGGGGGAGACCCAGTACTTC. Its protein product is CASSPIGTGGETQYF. The full variable domain, with the rest looked up from reference TRBV5-1 and TRBJ2-5, is KAGVTQTPRYLIKTRGQQVTLSCSPISGHRSVSWYQQTPGQGLQFLFEYFSETQRNKGNFPGRFSGRQFSNSRSEMNVSTLELGDSALYLCASSPIGTGGETQYFGPGTRLLVL.

The chain is built from TRBV28 and TRBJ1-5; 8 nucleotides agree with TRBD1. The ends lost 6 bases at V and 3 bases at J; junction bases unmatched: 19. Germline-derived CDR1 and CDR2 are MDHEN and SYDVKM. This CDR3 has 19 residues. CDR3 DNA: TGTGCCAGCAGGCAAAACAGGGGGGATCGTATGAAGGCCAATCAGCCCCAGCATTTT. It yields the protein CASRQNRGDRMKANQPQHF.

As regards this clone: The sample contains more than one DNA sequence encoding this CDR3. The genes are TRBV29-1 and TRBJ1-4; D unclear. With 4 bases removed from V and 0 bases from J, the gap between germline ends came to 3 bases. CDR1 is SQVTM and CDR2 is ANQGSEA in the germline V gene. The CDR3 runs to 12 residues. CDR3 nucleotide sequence: TGCAGCGTTGCGGCAACTAATGAAAAACTGTTTTTT. Protein product: CSVAATNEKLFF.

The chain joins TRBV5-1 to TRBJ2-7, with D possibly being TRBD2 (7 bases). Trimming pared 6 bases from V and 2 bases from J, leaving 18 bases between. The CDR3 spans 15 residues. Germline V CDR1 and CDR2: SGHRS, YFSETQ. The CDR3 DNA is TGCGCCAGCACCCCTCGAGGGGGGGATACCTACGAGCAGTACTTC. It is translated as CASTPRGGDTYEQYF.

The chain recombines TRBV7-8 with TRBJ2-1; D may be TRBD2 (6 bases). The CDR3 covers 14 residues. CDR1 is SGHVS and CDR2 is FQNEAQ in the germline V gene. Trimming stripped 5 bases from V and 9 bases from J, with 17 bases between. DNA for the CDR3: TGTGCCAGCAGCCCCCGGGATAGCGGTAGTGAGCAGTTCTTC. The encoded protein is CASSPRDSGSEQFF.

Here the CDR3 reads CASSTLSGGDEKLFF. CDR3 coding DNA: TGTGCCAGCTCGACACTCTCAGGGGGCGATGAAAAACTGTTTTTT. The chain joins TRBV28 to TRBJ1-4; TRBD1 aligns across 8 bases. Germline values: CDR1 MDHEN, CDR2 SYDVKM. CDR3 size: 15 residues. V shed 8 bases and J 6 bases; nucleotides not matched to a gene: 11.

The chain employs TRBV6-1 and TRBJ2-1; D ambiguous. The CDR3 is 15 amino acids. V was pared by 4 bases and J by 9 bases, with 19 bases between. CDR1 is MNHNS and CDR2 is SASEGT in the germline V gene. The CDR3 bases are TGTGCCAGCAGTGGGGTCGTGAAGAGGAGAATTGAGCAGTTCTTC. Translation gives CASSGVVKRRIEQFF.

This chain uses TRBV7-3 with TRBJ2-7, with 7 bases lining up with TRBD2. The ends lost 8 bases at V and 3 bases at J; junction bases unmatched: 10. The germline CDR1 and CDR2 sequences are SGHTA and FQGTGA. The CDR3 covers 14 residues. CDR3 in DNA: TGTGCCAGCGAGCGGCCGGGGGGTTACTACGAGCAGTACTTC. Translation gives CASERPGGYYEQYF.

The CDR3 sequence: CASSSLTIEKYNEQFF. CDR3 bases: TGTGCCAGCAGTTCCCTGACAATAGAGAAATACAATGAGCAGTTCTTC. The chain recombines TRBV28 with TRBJ2-1, with no clear D. Germline CDR1 reads MDHEN; CDR2 reads SYDVKM. Trimming pared 4 bases from V and 4 bases from J, leaving 17 bases between. The CDR3 extends over 16 amino acids. Based on the CDR3 plus reference TRBV28 and TRBJ2-1, the full variable domain is DVKVTQSSRYLVKRTGEKVFLECVQDMDHENMFWYRQDPGLGLRLIYFSYDVKMKEKGDIPEGYSVSREKKERFSLILESASTNQTSMYLCASSSLTIEKYNEQFFGPGTRLTVL.

J is TRBJ1-1 and V is TRBV7-3; D possibly corresponds to TRBD1 (6 bases). The CDR3 is 16 residues long. Germline CDR1 reads SGHTA; CDR2 reads FQGTGA. The V end was cut by 1 base, the J end by 1 base, with 13 bases between. CDR3 loop: CASSLNPPGANTEAFF. The CDR3 region has the DNA TGTGCCAGCAGCTTAAACCCCCCAGGGGCGAACACTGAAGCTTTCTTT.

In the case of this clone: At the DNA level, this CDR3 is encoded by other sequences in the same sample as well. J is TRBJ2-1 and V is TRBV6-1, with TRBD2 identical over 11 bases. CDR3 length: 14 residues. Germline CDR1 MNHNS, CDR2 SASEGT. V dropped 6 bases and J dropped 3; count of bases not matched to a gene: 1. DNA for the CDR3: TGTGCCAGCAGGGGGACTAGCGGCTACAATGAGCAGTTCTTC. It translates to CASRGTSGYNEQFF.

This sequence joins TRBV4-2 and TRBJ1-5; 8 nucleotides agree with TRBD1. CDR1 is LGHNA, CDR2 YNFKEQ, per germline. The CDR3 sequence is 14 residues long. V was pared by 4 bases and J by 5 bases, with 4 bases of the junction left unmatched. This CDR3 reads CASSPDREDQPQHF. In DNA, the CDR3 is TGTGCCAGCAGCCCGGACAGGGAAGATCAGCCCCAGCATTTT.

The chain carries TRBV30 and TRBJ2-2, with TRBD2 as a possible D gene (5 bases). Trimming took off 5 bases at V and 6 bases at J, with 16 bases between the two ends. The V gene's germline CDR1 is GTSNPN and CDR2 SVGIG (reference sequence). This CDR3 region has 14 residues. The CDR3 DNA reads TGTGCCTGGGCGACTATCCCTCGATCCGGGGAGCTGTTTTTT. Amino acid sequence: CAWATIPRSGELFF.

The CDR3 loop reads CASSWGTSGGSYNEQFF. For the CDR3, the DNA is TGCGCCAGCAGCTGGGGGACTAGCGGGGGCTCCTACAATGAGCAGTTCTTC. The V gene is TRBV5-1, the J gene TRBJ2-1; 14 bases line up with TRBD2. CDR3 length equals 17 residues. Germline values: CDR1 SGHRS, CDR2 YFSETQ. The junction had 2 bases not matched to a gene; V was cut back by 3 bases and J by 0 bases.

The V and J genes are TRBV28 and TRBJ1-2; D is perhaps TRBD1 (6 bases). The CDR3 is made up of 13 amino acids. V dropped 9 bases and J dropped 1 base, with 12 bases sitting between them. The germline V gene encodes CDR1 MDHEN and CDR2 SYDVKM. This CDR3 is CASKDSRNYGYTF. The CDR3, as DNA: TGTGCCAGTAAGGACAGTCGTAACTATGGCTACACCTTC.

This clone has only one observation. The V and J genes are TRBV7-7 and TRBJ2-2, with 12 nucleotides matching TRBD2. This CDR3 is 16 amino acids long. Looked up from germline, CDR1 is SSHAT and CDR2 is FNYEAQ (reference sequence). The junction had 8 bases not matched to a gene; V was cut back by 5 bases and J by 7 bases. The CDR3 spells CASSVRTSGTGGELFF. The CDR3 coding sequence is TGTGCCAGCAGCGTTAGGACTAGCGGGACGGGCGGGGAGCTGTTTTTT.

This sequence joins TRBV6-4 and TRBJ1-5, with D hard to call. Germline CDR1 and CDR2: MRHNA and SNTAGT. V lost 9 bases to trimming and J lost 1 base, with 10 bases between them. The CDR3 length is 13 residues. For the CDR3, the DNA is TGTGCCAGGGAACACAGCAGCAATCAGCCCCAGCATTTT. This codes for CAREHSSNQPQHF.

The V and J genes are TRBV29-1 and TRBJ1-3; 9 positions match TRBD1. The CDR3 runs to 14 residues. Germline loops: CDR1 SQVTM, CDR2 ANQGSEA. Trimming at V came to 6 bases and at J to 4 bases, leaving 7 bases not matched to a gene. The CDR3 sequence: CSVGTGMRGNTIYF. For the CDR3, the DNA is TGCAGCGTGGGGACAGGGATGCGAGGAAACACCATATATTTT.

Notes on this clone: Distinct nucleotide sequences in the sample also encode this CDR3. The gene calls are TRBV4-1 and TRBJ1-2; the match to TRBD1 covers 7 bases. The CDR3 extends over 13 amino acids. Germline V gene data show CDR1 as MGHRA and CDR2 as YSYEKL. V shed 1 base and J 4 bases; nucleotides not matched to a gene: 0. CDR3 sequence reads: CASSQGQGYGYTF. The DNA for the CDR3 is TGCGCCAGCAGCCAAGGACAGGGCTATGGCTACACCTTC.

J is TRBJ2-2 and V is TRBV7-8, with 9 bases that match TRBD1. The CDR3 is 16 residues long. Trimming cost V 5 bases and J 2 bases; bases outside gene matches: 6. Germline loops: CDR1 SGHVS, CDR2 FQNEAQ. This chain's CDR3 is CASSPRQGVNTGELFF. CDR3 bases: TGTGCCAGCAGCCCCAGACAGGGGGTAAACACCGGGGAGCTGTTTTTT. Full variable domain (missing parts from reference TRBV7-8 and TRBJ2-2): GAGVSQSPRYKVAKRGQDVALRCDPISGHVSLFWYQQALGQGPEFLTYFQNEAQLDKSGLPSDRFFAERPEGSVSTLKIQRTQQEDSAVYLCASSPRQGVNTGELFFGEGSRLTVL.

As regards this clone: The sample contains more than one DNA sequence encoding this CDR3. The chain employs TRBV28 and TRBJ2-6; D is uncertain. Germline lookup yields CDR1 MDHEN and CDR2 SYDVKM. The CDR3 consists of 12 residues. With 6 bases removed from V and 1 base from J, the gap between germline ends came to 1 base. The CDR3 coding sequence is TGTGCCAGCAGATCTGGGGCCAACGTCCTGACTTTC. Protein product: CASRSGANVLTF.